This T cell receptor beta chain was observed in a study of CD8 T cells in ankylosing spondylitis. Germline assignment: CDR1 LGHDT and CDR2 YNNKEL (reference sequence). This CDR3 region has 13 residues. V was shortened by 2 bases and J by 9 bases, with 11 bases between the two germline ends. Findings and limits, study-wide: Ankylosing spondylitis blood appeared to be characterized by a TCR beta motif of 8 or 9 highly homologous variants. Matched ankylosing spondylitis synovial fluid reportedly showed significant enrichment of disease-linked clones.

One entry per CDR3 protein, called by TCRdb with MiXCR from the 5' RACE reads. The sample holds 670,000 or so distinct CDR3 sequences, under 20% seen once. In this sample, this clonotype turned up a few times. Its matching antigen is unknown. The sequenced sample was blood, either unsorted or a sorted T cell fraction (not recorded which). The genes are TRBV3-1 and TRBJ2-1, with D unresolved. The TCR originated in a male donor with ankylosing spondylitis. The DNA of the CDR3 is TGTGCCAGCAGCCAAACGCCGTCGGGTGAGCAGTTCTTC. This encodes CASSQTPSGEQFF.